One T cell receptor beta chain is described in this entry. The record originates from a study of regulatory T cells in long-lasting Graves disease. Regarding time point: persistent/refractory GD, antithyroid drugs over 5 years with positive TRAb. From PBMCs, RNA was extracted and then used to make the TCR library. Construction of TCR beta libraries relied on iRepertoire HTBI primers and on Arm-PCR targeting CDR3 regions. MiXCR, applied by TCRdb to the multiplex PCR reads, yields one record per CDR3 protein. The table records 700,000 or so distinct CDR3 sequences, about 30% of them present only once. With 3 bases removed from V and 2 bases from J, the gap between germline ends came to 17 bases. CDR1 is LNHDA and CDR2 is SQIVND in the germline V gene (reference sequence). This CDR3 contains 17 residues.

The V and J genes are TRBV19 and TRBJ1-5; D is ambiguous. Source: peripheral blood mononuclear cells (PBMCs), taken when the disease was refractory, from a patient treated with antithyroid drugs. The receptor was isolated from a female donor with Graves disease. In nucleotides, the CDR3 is TGTGCCAGTAGTATTTGGGCAGGTGCTGGTGGCAATCAGCCCCAGCATTTT. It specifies CASSIWAGAGGNQPQHF.